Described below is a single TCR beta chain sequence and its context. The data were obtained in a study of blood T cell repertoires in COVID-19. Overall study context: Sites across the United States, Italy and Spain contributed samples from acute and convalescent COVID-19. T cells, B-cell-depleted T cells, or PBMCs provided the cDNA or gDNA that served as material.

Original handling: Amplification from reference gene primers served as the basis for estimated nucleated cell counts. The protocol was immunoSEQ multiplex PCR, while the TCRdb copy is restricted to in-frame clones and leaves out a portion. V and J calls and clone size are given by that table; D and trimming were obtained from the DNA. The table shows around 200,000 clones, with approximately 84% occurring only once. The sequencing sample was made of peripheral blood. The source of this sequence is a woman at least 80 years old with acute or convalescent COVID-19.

CDR3 in DNA: TGCGCCAGCAGCCAAGATGAGACGACAGGGAACCAGTACTTC. As protein: CASSQDETTGNQYF. V and J are TRBV4-1 and TRBJ2-5, with TRBD1 identical over 7 bases. From germline, CDR1 is MGHRA and CDR2 YSYEKL. Germline trimming cut 0 bases from V and 10 bases from J; bases unmatched to any gene: 8. The CDR3 contains 14 residues.